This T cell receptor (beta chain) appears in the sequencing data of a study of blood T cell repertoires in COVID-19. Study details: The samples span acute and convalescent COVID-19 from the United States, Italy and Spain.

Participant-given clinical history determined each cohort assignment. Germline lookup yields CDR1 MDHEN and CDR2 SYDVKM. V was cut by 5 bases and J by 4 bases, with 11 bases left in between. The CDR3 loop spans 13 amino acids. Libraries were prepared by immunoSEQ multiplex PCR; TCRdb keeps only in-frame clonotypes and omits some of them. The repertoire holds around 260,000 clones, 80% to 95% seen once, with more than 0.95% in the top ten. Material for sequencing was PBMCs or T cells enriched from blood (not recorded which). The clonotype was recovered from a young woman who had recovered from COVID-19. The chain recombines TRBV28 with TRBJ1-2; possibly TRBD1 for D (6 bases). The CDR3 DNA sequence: TGTGCCAGCAGTGAATGGACAGTCTATGGCTACACCTTC. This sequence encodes CASSEWTVYGYTF.